This is a list of T cell receptor beta chains from one sample in a study of T cells in localized non-small cell lung cancer. The method was immunoSEQ multiplex PCR; TCRdb's version includes in-frame clones alone and lacks a portion of them. The sample lists 23,000 or so clones; approximately 87% were seen once. Material: peripheral blood, obtained before any cancer treatment. All receptors come from a woman between 35 and 70 years old with stage I lung adenocarcinoma. Both conserved end residues are part of each CDR3. A D gene is named only where the DNA matches it firmly. Only some rows state a clone size, as once, few, many or a class for expanded clones.

NA NA TRBJ1-2 TRBV6-6 TGTGCCAGCAGTCCACACTTAGGTGACTATGGCTACACCTTC CASSPHLGDYGYTF
NA few TRBJ1-2 TRBV6-6 TGTGCCAGCCAAACAGGGTATGGCTACACCTTC CASQTGYGYTF
NA NA TRBJ2-5 TRBV6-6 TGTGCCAGCAGTTACCGGAACAGGGAGGCCCAGTACTTC CASSYRNREAQYF
NA NA TRBJ2-1 TRBV12-5 TGTGCTAGTGGTTTGGGCAGGAGAGACAATGAGCAGTTCTTC CASGLGRRDNEQFF
TRBD1 NA TRBJ2-5 TRBV2 TGTGCCAGCAGTGAAGAAGGGGGGACAGGACAAGAGACCCAGTACTTC CASSEEGGTGQETQYF
NA NA TRBJ1-2 TRBV6-5 TGTGCCAGCAGTTTGGACTCCCACTCTGCTAACTATGGCTACACCTTC CASSLDSHSANYGYTF
TRBD1 NA TRBJ2-5 TRBV10-3 TGTGCCATCAGTGGCCAGGGGGACGAAGAGACCCAGTACTTC CAISGQGDEETQYF
NA NA TRBJ2-1 TRBV6-6 TGTGCCAGCAGTATTATCATCGATAATGAGCAGTTCTTC CASSIIIDNEQFF
NA NA TRBJ2-7 TRBV5-1 TGCGCCAGCGCAGGGCCCTCCTACGAGCAGTACTTC CASAGPSYEQYF
NA NA TRBJ1-2 TRBV2 TGTGCCAGCAGTGAAGGCTTTGGAGAGCGCACCTTC CASSEGFGERTF
NA few TRBJ2-7 TRBV9 TGTGCCAGCAGCCCCCCGGGCGAGCAGTACTTC CASSPPGEQYF
NA NA TRBJ1-6 TRBV19 TGTGCCAGTAGCACCAGGGCGTCCGGTAATTCACCCCTCCACTTT CASSTRASGNSPLHF
NA NA TRBJ1-1 TRBV27 TGTGCCAGCAGTTTTTCTAACAGGATGACTGAAGCTTTCTTT CASSFSNRMTEAFF
NA NA TRBJ2-1 TRBV9 TGTGCCAGCAGCGTAGACGACAATGAGCAGTTCTTC CASSVDDNEQFF
NA NA TRBJ2-7 TRBV19 TGTGCCAGTAGTATAGACATTGAGGACTCCTACGAGCAGTACTTC CASSIDIEDSYEQYF
TRBD1 few TRBJ1-5 TRBV5-5 TGTGCCAGCAGTCGTGACAGGGGATATAGCAATCAGCCCCAGCATTTT CASSRDRGYSNQPQHF
NA NA TRBJ2-3 TRBV28 TGTGCCAGCAGTTCTCCTAGTGGCGGGGGCACAGATACGCAGTATTTT CASSSPSGGGTDTQYF
NA NA TRBJ2-3 TRBV28 TGTGCCAGCAGCACCAGACGGGGGGCCACAGATACGCAGTATTTT CASSTRRGATDTQYF
TRBD2 NA TRBJ2-3 TRBV7-6 TGTGCCAGCAGCTTAGTGACTAGCGGGGGCACAGATACGCAGTATTTT CASSLVTSGGTDTQYF
NA NA TRBJ2-4 TRBV19 TGTGCCAGTACCAACCGAAACATTCAGTACTTC CASTNRNIQYF
NA NA TRBJ2-4 TRBV30 TGTGCCTGGAGTATTGACAGGAACATTCAGTACTTC CAWSIDRNIQYF
NA NA TRBJ2-4 TRBV19 TGTGCCAGTAGTATAACCGAAAACATTCAGTACTTC CASSITENIQYF
TRBD1 NA TRBJ2-3 TRBV10-3 TGTGCCATCAACTCACAGGGGGTTGGTTCAGATACGCAGTATTTT CAINSQGVGSDTQYF
NA NA TRBJ2-5 TRBV28 TGTGCCAGCAGTCCGTGGAAAACAGGTACTCAAGAGACCCAGTACTTC CASSPWKTGTQETQYF
NA NA TRBJ2-6 TRBV5-1 TGCGCCAGCGACCTTACAGGTTCACAAAGTCGGGCCAACGTCCTGACTTTC CASDLTGSQSRANVLTF
TRBD1 few TRBJ2-3 TRBV5-1 TGCGCCAGCAGCTCGGGACAGGTCCAGCAGACAGATACGCAGTATTTT CASSSGQVQQTDTQYF